The present T cell receptor (beta chain) was sequenced within a study of OX40 agonist ivuxolimab in advanced cancers. On the study more broadly: In three patients, partial responses were observed, one with hepatocellular carcinoma and two with cutaneous melanoma.

Profiled with immunoSEQ multiplex PCR; TCRdb holds only in-frame clones, not every one. The sample lists about 82,000 clones, around 86% occurring once. Trimming at V came to 3 bases and at J to 4 bases, leaving 10 bases not matched to a gene. Germline V CDR1 and CDR2: KGHSH, LQKENI. The CDR3 has 16 residues. This sequence originates from an adult with an advanced solid tumor such as melanoma, head and neck, liver or kidney cancer. The J gene is TRBJ1-2, the V gene TRBV18, with TRBD1 matching 8 bases. Sequenced here: CD4+ or CD8+ T cells sorted from blood, sampled in a trial of the OX40 agonist ivuxolimab. CDR3 DNA: TGTGCCAGCTCACCGAACCAACAGGGGGAAGGCTATGGCTACACCTTC. Protein: CASSPNQQGEGYGYTF.